The present T cell receptor (beta chain) was sequenced within a study of TIL therapy for anti-PD-1-resistant metastatic lung cancer. The overall study: Patients had a median age of almost 55 years (range about 35-75). Most patients had lung adenocarcinoma. Study observations and caveats: Compared with baseline intratumoral T cells, expanded TIL cultures were more clonal and less diverse (approximately 6.6% vs 31%).

For this clone: Its target is not known.

Sequencing used immunoSEQ v3. Clones were sequenced by immunoSEQ multiplex PCR, and TCRdb holds only the in-frame ones, with some missing. The data show about 50,000 clones, 70% to 85% seen once. V was pared by 5 bases and J by 4 bases, with 11 bases of the junction left unmatched. Germline V gene data show CDR1 as MDHEN and CDR2 as SYDVKM. The CDR3 sequence is 17 residues long. Time point in this sample: pre-treatment sample, taken before nivolumab and TIL therapy. Tumor tissue came from excised metastases, mostly pleural nodules or supraclavicular lymph nodes. The chain employs TRBV28 and TRBJ2-2, with 9 bases aligning to TRBD1. This TCR derives from a person aged 30 to 80 with non-small cell lung cancer. Sequenced here: tumor tissue, sampled at baseline. CDR3 coding DNA: TGTGCCAGCAGTCCTATTGCCGGGACAGGGATCACCGGGGAGCTGTTTTTT. It encodes CASSPIAGTGITGELFF.